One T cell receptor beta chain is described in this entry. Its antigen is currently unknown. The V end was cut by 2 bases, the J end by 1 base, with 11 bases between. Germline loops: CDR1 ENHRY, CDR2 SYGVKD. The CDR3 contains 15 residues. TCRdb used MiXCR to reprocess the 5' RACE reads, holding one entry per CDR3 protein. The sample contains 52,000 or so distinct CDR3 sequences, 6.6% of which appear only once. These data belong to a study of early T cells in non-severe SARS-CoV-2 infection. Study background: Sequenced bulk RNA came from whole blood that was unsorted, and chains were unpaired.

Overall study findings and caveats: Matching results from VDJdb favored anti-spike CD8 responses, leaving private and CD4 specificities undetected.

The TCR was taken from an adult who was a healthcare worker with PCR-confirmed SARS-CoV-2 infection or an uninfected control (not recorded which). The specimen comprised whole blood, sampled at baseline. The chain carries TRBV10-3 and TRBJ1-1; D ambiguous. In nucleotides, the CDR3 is TGTGCCATCAGTGAGATTGGCAGCCAGAACACTGAAGCTTTCTTT. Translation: CAISEIGSQNTEAFF.